This T cell receptor (beta chain) was documented in a study of blood T cell repertoires in COVID-19. Study context: Material from acute and convalescent COVID-19 was sourced from the United States, Italy and Spain. T cells, B-cell-depleted T cells, or PBMCs provided the cDNA or gDNA that served as material.

This CDR3 spans 16 amino acids. Per germline, CDR1 SGHKS and CDR2 YYEKEE (reference sequence). Trimming removed 4 bases from V and 1 base from J; junction bases left unmatched: 10. In the original workflow: Amplification of reference gene primers was used by the study to estimate nucleated cell counts. Profiled with immunoSEQ multiplex PCR; TCRdb holds only in-frame clones, not every one. That table gives V, J and clone size, and the DNA gave D and trimming. The sample shows 50,000 to 55,000 clones, just over 85% of them seen only once. This clone is a singleton in its sample. This receptor was taken from a man in his 70s with acute or convalescent COVID-19. The gene calls are TRBV5-5 and TRBJ1-1, with 7 bases identical to TRBD1. The sample comprised peripheral blood. CDR3 loop: CASSPLTRTGNTEAFF. CDR3 coding DNA: TGTGCCAGCAGCCCGCTTACCAGGACAGGGAACACTGAAGCTTTCTTT.